This T cell receptor (beta chain) appears in the sequencing data of a study of cytomegalovirus exposure and HLA in healthy donors. Findings and caveats of the study: Because they were indistinguishable, some V segments, including TRBV6-2 and TRBV6-3, were excluded. Rarity characterized most TCR sequences, yet some public TCRs appeared in many donors. It is likely that the observed cluster of highly shared sequence variants was a sequencing artifact.

This PCR relied on a set of 60 Vbeta primers and 13 Jbeta primers. The assay was immunoSEQ multiplex PCR, and TCRdb's table has in-frame clones only and misses some. Among 55,000 to 70,000 clones listed, roughly 74% were seen once. CDR3 length equals 14 residues. Germline lookup yields CDR1 MNHNS and CDR2 SASEGT. Trimming took 5 bases from V and 6 from J; bases not matched to a gene: 6. In regard to this clone: No antigen is known for it.

The sequence was obtained from an older woman in good health and CMV-seropositive. Sequenced input: PBMCs. The chain employs TRBV6-1 and TRBJ1-1; 10 nucleotides align to TRBD1. The CDR3 region is CASSPGQGIAEAFF. CDR3 DNA: TGTGCCAGCAGTCCGGGACAGGGGATCGCTGAAGCTTTCTTT.